The 25 T cell receptor beta chains below all came from one sample that was sequenced in a study of CD8 T cells in Susac syndrome. Random hexamers were used to reverse transcribe 0.5 to 1 ug of RNA. TCRdb used MiXCR to reprocess the immunoSEQ multiplex PCR reads, holding one entry per CDR3 protein. The data show 150,000 to 200,000 distinct CDR3 sequences, 95% seen once. The sequencing sample was made of CD8+ T cells from PBMCs. Every receptor here comes from a human donor with multiple sclerosis.

The V call is TRBV27, the J call TRBJ1-2; D not resolved. The CDR3 has 13 amino acids. The germline V and J ends were trimmed by 6 bases and 5 bases, with 13 bases remaining between them. The germline V gene has CDR1 MNHEY and CDR2 SMNVEV (reference sequence). CDR3 residues: CASSPSVRYGYTF. CDR3 in DNA: TGTGCCAGCAGCCCATCAGTCCGGTATGGCTACACCTTC.

The chain links TRBV10-2 to TRBJ2-1; TRBD1 or TRBD2 may be the D gene (6 bases each). The CDR3 spans 11 residues. Trimming took off 11 bases at V and 6 bases at J, with 11 bases between the two ends. Germline loops: CDR1 WSHSY, CDR2 SAAADI. In DNA form, the CDR3 reads TGCGCCGTCGGGGGCTCCAATGAGCAGTTCTTC. Amino acids: CAVGGSNEQFF.

The chain links TRBV11-1 to TRBJ1-2; unclear D gene. The CDR3 has 15 amino acids. Germline V gives CDR1 SGHAT, CDR2 FQDESV (reference sequence). The V and J ends lost 5 bases and 4 bases respectively, with 17 bases between them. DNA of the CDR3: TGTGCCAGCAGCCATCACACGGGTCTGGGCTATGGCTACACCTTC. Translating it yields CASSHHTGLGYGYTF.

The J gene is TRBJ1-2, the V gene TRBV15; 7 bases agree with TRBD1. The CDR3 contains 15 residues. Losses at the gene ends were 2 bases for V and 6 bases for J; bases not matched to a gene: 9. Germline V CDR1 and CDR2: LNHNV, YYDKDF (reference sequence). The CDR3 protein is CATSRSRDSADGYTF. The CDR3 nucleotides are TGTGCCACCAGCAGATCCCGGGACAGCGCTGATGGCTACACCTTC.

The gene calls are TRBV28 and TRBJ1-5, with 7 bases fitting TRBD1. V shed 5 bases, J shed 0 bases, and the junction held 10 bases outside the gene matches. CDR1 and CDR2 from the germline V gene are MDHEN and SYDVKM. There are 17 residues in the CDR3. CDR3 in amino acids: CASSPMGQINSNQPQHF. DNA of the CDR3: TGTGCCAGCAGTCCCATGGGACAGATTAATAGCAATCAGCCCCAGCATTTT.

The chain employs TRBV3-1 and TRBJ2-5; no clear D. There are 12 residues in the CDR3. CDR1 and CDR2 from the germline V gene are LGHDT and YNNKEL (reference sequence). The V gene lost 1 base and the J gene lost 5 bases, with 5 bases spanning the gap. The CDR3 is CASSQVGETQYF. The CDR3 DNA reads as TGTGCCAGCAGCCAAGTCGGTGAGACCCAGTACTTC.

This clonotype was observed a single time. The chain carries TRBV27 and TRBJ2-5; 9 nucleotides agree with TRBD2. CDR3 length equals 15 residues. Trimming cost V 1 base and J 4 bases; bases outside gene matches: 4. Germline-derived CDR1 and CDR2 are MNHEY and SMNVEV (reference sequence). The DNA of the CDR3 is TGTGCCAGCAGTTTATGCGGGAGGGCCGGAGAGACCCAGTACTTC. It encodes CASSLCGRAGETQYF.

This chain links TRBV11-2 with TRBJ2-7; 9 bases line up with TRBD2. V was clipped by 4 bases and J by 0 bases; unmatched bases: 4. CDR3 length equals 15 residues. Germline values: CDR1 SGHAT, CDR2 FQNNGV. The CDR3 region is CASSYSSGTSYEQYF. Written as DNA, the CDR3 is TGTGCCAGCAGCTACTCTAGCGGGACCTCCTACGAGCAGTACTTC.

V usage is TRBV30 and J usage is TRBJ2-7; 10 bases match TRBD1. Germline lookup yields CDR1 GTSNPN and CDR2 SVGIG (reference sequence). V shed 3 bases, J shed 4 bases, and the junction held 6 bases outside the gene matches. The CDR3 has 14 amino acids. CDR3 sequence reads: CAWSWDRGDYEQYF. In DNA form, the CDR3 reads TGTGCCTGGAGCTGGGACAGGGGAGATTACGAGCAGTACTTC.

This clonotype has only one observation. The V call is TRBV20-1, the J call TRBJ2-7; TRBD2 matches at 7 bases. The junction had 0 bases not matched to a gene; V was cut back by 1 base and J by 0 bases. The CDR3 has 13 amino acids. Germline V CDR1 and CDR2: DFQATT, SNEGSKA (reference sequence). CDR3 DNA: TGCAGTGCTAGAGGGACTAGCTCCTACGAGCAGTACTTC. Translating it yields CSARGTSSYEQYF.

This rearrangement joins TRBV6-5 to TRBJ1-1; D is uncertain. The CDR3 contains 13 residues. CDR1 and CDR2 (germline): MNHEY, SVGAGI. Between the trimmed V and J ends, which lost 3 bases and 4 bases, there was a span of 9 bases. The CDR3 bases are TGTGCCAGCAGTTATGAACCGATCACTGAAGCTTTCTTT. Protein: CASSYEPITEAFF.

The chain links TRBV29-1 to TRBJ2-7; D is perhaps TRBD1 or TRBD2 (5 bases each). The CDR3 extends over 12 amino acids. V lost 4 bases and J lost 0, with 7 bases in between. Germline assignment: CDR1 SQVTM and CDR2 ANQGSEA. In nucleotides, the CDR3 is TGCAGCGTTGGGGGGAGCTCCTACGAGCAGTACTTC. It encodes CSVGGSSYEQYF.

J is TRBJ2-3 and V is TRBV12-3 or TRBV12-4; TRBD2 aligns across 12 bases. The CDR3 has 16 amino acids. V lost 3 bases, J lost 2 bases, and 3 bases stayed unmatched. CDR3 sequence (DNA): TGTGCCAGCAGTTTCCGACTAGCGGGGGACACAGATACGCAGTATTTT. Its translation: CASSFRLAGDTDTQYF.

This rearrangement joins TRBV4-1 to TRBJ2-7; D remains unclear. V was pared by 3 bases and J by 0 bases, with 6 bases between. The CDR3 spans 13 residues. The germline V gene has CDR1 MGHRA and CDR2 YSYEKL. The DNA of the CDR3 is TGCGCCAGCAGCCAGACAAACTCCTACGAGCAGTACTTC. Amino acids: CASSQTNSYEQYF.

This chain links TRBV7-3 with TRBJ2-7; TRBD1 aligns across 8 bases. Germline values: CDR1 SGHTA, CDR2 FQGTGA. Unmatched junction bases numbered 7, after V lost 5 bases and J lost 4 bases. The CDR3 has 14 amino acids. CDR3 amino acids: CASSRGQGAYEQYF. DNA of the CDR3: TGTGCCAGCAGCCGGGGCCAGGGGGCGTACGAGCAGTACTTC.

The rearrangement joins TRBV7-6 to TRBJ2-1; 10 bases map to TRBD1. The CDR3 runs 14 residues. The V gene's germline CDR1 is SGHVS and CDR2 FNYEAQ. V lost 3 bases, J lost 5 bases, and 1 base stayed unmatched. The CDR3: CASSFGTGDNEQFF. CDR3 DNA: TGTGCCAGCAGCTTCGGGACAGGGGACAATGAGCAGTTCTTC. Variable domain in full (rest from reference TRBV7-6 and TRBJ2-1): GAGVSQSPRYKVTKRGQDVALRCDPISGHVSLYWYRQALGQGPEFLTYFNYEAQQDKSGLPNDRFSAERPEGSISTLTIQRTEQRDSAMYRCASSFGTGDNEQFFGPGTRLTVL.

The chain has TRBV5-1 and TRBJ2-5, with 7 bases fitting TRBD1. Germline V gene lookup returns CDR1 SGHRS and CDR2 YFSETQ. This CDR3 has 15 residues. V dropped 4 bases and J dropped 0; count of bases not matched to a gene: 6. The CDR3 DNA reads TGCGCCAGCAGCCACTTCGGGACAGACCAAGAGACCCAGTACTTC. It encodes CASSHFGTDQETQYF.

The V gene is TRBV6-2 or TRBV6-3, the J gene TRBJ2-7; tentative D call: TRBD2 (5 bases). This CDR3 is 15 amino acids long. Germline CDR1 reads MNHEY; CDR2 reads SVGEGT. The V gene lost 0 bases and the J gene lost 5 bases, with 14 bases spanning the gap. CDR3 region: CASSYSGHSGHEQYF. The CDR3 nucleotides read TGTGCCAGCAGTTACTCGGGCCACAGCGGCCACGAGCAGTACTTC.

This sequence joins TRBV7-9 and TRBJ2-7, with a weak D call TRBD1 (5 bases). V lost 1 base and J lost 2, with 9 bases in between. Germline values: CDR1 SEHNR, CDR2 FQNEAQ (reference sequence). The CDR3 loop spans 14 amino acids. CDR3 amino acids: CASSLEAGPYEQYF. CDR3 coding DNA: TGTGCCAGCAGCTTAGAGGCAGGGCCCTACGAGCAGTACTTC.

This clonotype was detected a few times. The chain employs TRBV7-9 and TRBJ2-5; the match to TRBD1 covers 7 bases. V shed 3 bases and J 4 bases; nucleotides not matched to a gene: 2. CDR1 and CDR2 (germline): SEHNR, FQNEAQ (reference sequence). The CDR3 contains 13 residues. The CDR3 nucleotides are TGTGCCAGCAGCTTGGGGACAGTAGAGACCCAGTACTTC. Translated: CASSLGTVETQYF.

The CDR3 DNA reads as TGCAGCGTTGAATGGCAGGGGGCTATTCCCTACGAGCAGTACTTC. Translation gives CSVEWQGAIPYEQYF. The chain links TRBV29-1 to TRBJ2-7, with 8 bases aligning to TRBD1. CDR3 size: 15 residues. Trimming removed 2 bases from V and 2 bases from J; junction bases left unmatched: 8. Germline-derived CDR1 and CDR2 are SQVTM and ANQGSEA.

This clonotype was observed a few times. V is TRBV3-1 and J is TRBJ1-1, with 9 bases fitting TRBD1. V shed 4 bases and J 2 bases; nucleotides not matched to a gene: 5. Germline V gene lookup returns CDR1 LGHDT and CDR2 YNNKEL (reference sequence). This CDR3 contains 15 residues. This CDR3 reads CASSPPGQGNTEAFF. In nucleotides, the CDR3 is TGTGCCAGCAGCCCACCGGGACAGGGAAACACTGAAGCTTTCTTT.

The rearrangement joins TRBV18 to TRBJ2-3; D is unclear. Trimming removed 3 bases at V and 4 bases at J, with 5 bases between. This CDR3 contains 12 residues. Germline V lookup: CDR1 KGHSH, CDR2 LQKENI. The CDR3 protein is CASSPLADTQYF. In nucleotides, the CDR3 is TGTGCCAGCTCACCCCTAGCAGATACGCAGTATTTT.

This sequence joins TRBV18 and TRBJ2-6; a weak D match, TRBD1 (5 bases). The V gene lost 6 bases and the J gene lost 0 bases, with 18 bases spanning the gap. This CDR3 contains 18 residues. Germline values: CDR1 KGHSH, CDR2 LQKENI. The CDR3 DNA is TGTGCCAGCTCGTCAGGGTTCGTGGAGAACTCTGGGGCCAACGTCCTGACTTTC. Its protein product is CASSSGFVENSGANVLTF.

The J gene is TRBJ2-5, the V gene TRBV29-1, with 12 bases lining up with TRBD2. The V gene's germline CDR1 is SQVTM and CDR2 ANQGSEA. This CDR3 has 15 residues. V trimming: 3 bases; J trimming: 5 bases; junction bases outside the gene matches: 7. In DNA form, the CDR3 reads TGCAGCGTTGACCTAGCGGGAGGGCCAGTGGAGACCCAGTACTTC. As protein: CSVDLAGGPVETQYF.